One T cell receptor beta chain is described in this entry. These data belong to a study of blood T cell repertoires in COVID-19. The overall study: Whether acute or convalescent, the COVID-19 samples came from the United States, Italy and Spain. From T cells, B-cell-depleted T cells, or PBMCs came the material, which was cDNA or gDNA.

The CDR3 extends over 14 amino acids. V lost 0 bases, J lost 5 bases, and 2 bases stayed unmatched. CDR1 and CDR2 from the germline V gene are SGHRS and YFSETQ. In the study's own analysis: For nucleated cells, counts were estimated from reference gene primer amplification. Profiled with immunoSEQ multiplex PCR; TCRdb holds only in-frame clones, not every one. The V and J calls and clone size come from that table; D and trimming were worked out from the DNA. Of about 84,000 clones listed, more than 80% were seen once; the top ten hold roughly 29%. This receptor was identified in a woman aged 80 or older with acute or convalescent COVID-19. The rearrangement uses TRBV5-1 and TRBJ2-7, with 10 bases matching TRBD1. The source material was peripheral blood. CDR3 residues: CASSLGTGGNEQYF. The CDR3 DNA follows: TGCGCCAGCAGCTTGGGGACAGGGGGAAACGAGCAGTACTTC. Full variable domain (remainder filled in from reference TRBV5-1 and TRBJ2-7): KAGVTQTPRYLIKTRGQQVTLSCSPISGHRSVSWYQQTPGQGLQFLFEYFSETQRNKGNFPGRFSGRQFSNSRSEMNVSTLELGDSALYLCASSLGTGGNEQYFGPGTRLTVT.